A selection of T cell receptor beta chains follows, all from one sample in a study of OX40 agonist ivuxolimab in advanced cancers. The repertoire was sequenced with immunoSEQ multiplex PCR; TCRdb's copy has only in-frame clones and lacks some. The data contain around 150,000 clones, 85% to 95% of them seen just once; the ten biggest clones take up approximately 0.93%. This sample comprised CD4+ or CD8+ T cells sorted from blood, obtained in a trial of the OX40 agonist ivuxolimab. The source is an adult with an advanced solid tumor such as melanoma, head and neck, liver or kidney cancer. Each CDR3 is given with its conserved first and last residue. D genes are given only for firm matches. A row's size may be missing; if present it is once, few, many or a size class.

>TRBV29-1|TRBD1|TRBJ1-1|.
TGCAGCCTGGGACAGGGAGGCCTTGGCACTGAAGCTTTCTTT
CSLGQGGLGTEAFF
>TRBV7-2|TRBD2|TRBJ2-7|.
TGTGCCAGCAATTTAGCGGGAGGGCTTAACGAGCAGTACTTC
CASNLAGGLNEQYF
>TRBV20-1|.|TRBJ1-1|.
TGCAGTGCTAGACGGAACACTGAAGCTTTCTTT
CSARRNTEAFF
>TRBV5-6|.|TRBJ1-5|.
TGTGCCAGCAGCTCGACAGTATCGGATCAGCCCCAGCATTTT
CASSSTVSDQPQHF
>TRBV7-2|.|TRBJ2-5|.
TGTGCCAGCAGCTTAATGGCCAGTCGGGAGACCCAGTACTTC
CASSLMASRETQYF
>TRBV5-1|.|TRBJ1-6|.
TGCGCCAGCAGCTTGGGTCGGGATAATTCACCCCTCCACTTT
CASSLGRDNSPLHF
>TRBV28|.|TRBJ1-6|.
TGTGCCAGCAAGGTTGGGGATTCACCCCTCCACTTT
CASKVGDSPLHF
>TRBV18|TRBD1|TRBJ2-6|.
TGTGCCAGCTCCCGGGACAGGGCATTCTCTGGGGCCAACGTCCTGACTTTC
CASSRDRAFSGANVLTF
>TRBV7-8|TRBD1|TRBJ2-7|.
TGTGCCAGCAACCAGGCAGGGGGCTCTGGCGAGCAGTACTTC
CASNQAGGSGEQYF
>TRBV29-1|.|TRBJ1-2|.
TGCAGCGCTTCGACGGGACCCACTAACTATGGCTACACCTTC
CSASTGPTNYGYTF
>TRBV6-4|.|TRBJ1-2|.
TGTGCCAGCAGCCCGACACAGGGAGACTATGGCTACACCTTC
CASSPTQGDYGYTF
>TRBV28|TRBD1|TRBJ2-3|.
TGTGCCAGCAGCCCAGACAGGGGCCAGAGCACAGATACGCAGTATTTT
CASSPDRGQSTDTQYF
>TRBV4-1|TRBD1|TRBJ1-4|.
TGCGCCAGCAGCCTACAGGGGTTCGAAAAACTGTTTTTT
CASSLQGFEKLFF
>TRBV4-3|.|TRBJ1-2|.
TGCGCCAGCAGCCCCGGGATTACAGGAAACTATGGCTACACCTTC
CASSPGITGNYGYTF
>TRBV18|TRBD1|TRBJ1-1|.
TGTGCCAGCTCATTTCGGGCCACAGGGGACATGAACACTGAAGCTTTCTTT
CASSFRATGDMNTEAFF
>TRBV6-6|.|TRBJ1-5|.
TGTGCCAGCAGTTCCCGGGACACCAATCAGCCCCAGCATTTT
CASSSRDTNQPQHF
>TRBV7-6|.|TRBJ2-5|.
TGTGCCAGCAGCTTAGACCTTCGAGAGGAGACCCAGTACTTC
CASSLDLREETQYF
>TRBV28|TRBD1|TRBJ2-7|once
TGTGCCAGCAGTGCCCGCGGACAGGGCTCCGACGAGCAGTACTTC
CASSARGQGSDEQYF
>TRBV28|TRBD1|TRBJ1-4|.
TGTGCCAGCAGGGACAGGGTTCGTGAAAAACTGTTTTTT
CASRDRVREKLFF
>TRBV7-2|.|TRBJ2-7|once
TGTGCCAGCAGCTCGCGGGCGATCTACGAGCAGTACTTC
CASSSRAIYEQYF
>TRBV27|.|TRBJ2-6|.
TGTGCCAGCAGTTTCCTAGCGACTGGGGCCAACGTCCTGACCTTC
CASSFLATGANVLTF
>TRBV18|.|TRBJ1-1|.
TGTGCCAGCTCCCCGGCGGTTGGGAGCACTGAAGCTTTCTTT
CASSPAVGSTEAFF
>TRBV6-4|.|TRBJ1-2|.
TGTGCCAGCAGTGACCCGGGGACAAGGAACTATGGCTACACCTTC
CASSDPGTRNYGYTF
>TRBV6-1|.|TRBJ1-2|.
TGTGCCAGCAATATAGGAACCTACTATGGCTACACCTTC
CASNIGTYYGYTF
>TRBV27|TRBD1|TRBJ1-1|.
TGTGCCAGCAGTCTCCGACAGGGTAGGAACACTGAAGCTTTCTTT
CASSLRQGRNTEAFF
>TRBV7-2|.|TRBJ2-2|.
TGTGCCAGCAGCTTTTATTCCGGGGAGCTGTTTTTT
CASSFYSGELFF
>TRBV5-1|.|TRBJ1-2|.
TGCGCCAGCAGCCCGTCGGGAGACTATGGCTACACCTTC
CASSPSGDYGYTF
>TRBV27|.|TRBJ2-3|.
TGTGCCAGCAGCCCACCCACAGATACGCAGTATTTT
CASSPPTDTQYF
>TRBV9|.|TRBJ2-2|.
TGTGCCAGCAGCGCGGGACTGGCTAACACCGGGGAGCTGTTTTTT
CASSAGLANTGELFF
>TRBV27|TRBD2|TRBJ2-7|.
TGTGCCAGCTTACCTAGGTGGGCGGGAGGGCCCTACGAGCAGTACTTC
CASLPRWAGGPYEQYF
>TRBV7-2|.|TRBJ2-1|.
TGTGCCAGCAGCTCGGACAGTCTCCCCTACAATGAGCAGTTCTTC
CASSSDSLPYNEQFF
>TRBV5-1|.|TRBJ1-6|once
TGCGCCAGCAGCTTGGAGGCGAGCTATAATTCACCCCTCCACTTT
CASSLEASYNSPLHF
>TRBV7-2|TRBD2|TRBJ2-7|.
TGTGCCAGCAGCTTAGCCACGGGAGGGCCCTACGAGCAGTACTTC
CASSLATGGPYEQYF
>TRBV28|TRBD2|TRBJ2-1|.
TGTGCCAGCAGCCCCGGGACTAGCGGGAGCAATGAGCAGTTCTTC
CASSPGTSGSNEQFF
>TRBV5-4|.|TRBJ1-3|once
TGTGCCAGCAGCCAAGGAAGGGATTCTAGCTCTGGAAACACCATATATTTT
CASSQGRDSSSGNTIYF
>TRBV15|.|TRBJ1-1|.
TGTGCCACCAGCAGAGATTCAGGCAGGGGCTTGAACACTGAAGCTTTCTTT
CATSRDSGRGLNTEAFF
>TRBV5-1|.|TRBJ1-2|few
TGCGCCAGCAGCTTGGAGGCGTACTATGGCTACACCTTC
CASSLEAYYGYTF
>TRBV9|.|TRBJ2-1|.
TGTGCCAGCAGCGTGGGGAGCGTGTACAATGAGCAGTTCTTC
CASSVGSVYNEQFF
>TRBV29-1|.|TRBJ2-7|.
TGCAGCGTTGTAGGGGGGGTTCTGCCCTACGAGCAGTACTTC
CSVVGGVLPYEQYF
>TRBV5-1|.|TRBJ2-7|.
TGCGCCAGCAGCTTGGGAGTGCCCACTAGCTCCTACGAGCAGTACTTC
CASSLGVPTSSYEQYF
>TRBV5-4|.|TRBJ2-7|once
TGTGCCAGCAGTTACGACAGAATTTACGAGCAGTACTTC
CASSYDRIYEQYF
>TRBV27|.|TRBJ2-7|.
TGTGCCAGGGAGGGGGGAGCAGCCTACGAGCAGTACTTC
CAREGGAAYEQYF
>TRBV18|.|TRBJ2-2|once
TGTGCTTTCCGGGGTACGAACACCGGGGAGCTGTTTTTT
CAFRGTNTGELFF
>TRBV7-2|.|TRBJ2-7|.
TGTGCCAGCACCTCTAGGAGCAGTTACGAGCAGTACTTC
CASTSRSSYEQYF
>TRBV30|.|TRBJ2-5|.
TGTGCCTGGAGTGTAGAGCCCGCTAGGACCCAGTACTTC
CAWSVEPARTQYF
>TRBV4-1|TRBD2|TRBJ2-7|.
TGCGCCAGCAGCCAACCGGGACTAGCGGGAGACGAGCAGTACTTC
CASSQPGLAGDEQYF
>TRBV5-4|.|TRBJ1-2|.
TGTGCCAGCAGCTCCTCCCAGGGAAGATTCTATGGCTACACCTTC
CASSSSQGRFYGYTF
>TRBV13|.|TRBJ1-2|.
TGTGCCAGCATGGCGATACGCTATGGCTACACCTTC
CASMAIRYGYTF
>TRBV6-5|TRBD2|TRBJ2-1|once
TGTGCCAGCAGTCAGACTAGCGGGATACGCAATGAGCAGTTCTTC
CASSQTSGIRNEQFF
>TRBV18|TRBD1|TRBJ1-4|.
TGTGCCAGCTCACGGGGACAGCACGAAAAACTGTTTTTT
CASSRGQHEKLFF
>TRBV7-6|.|TRBJ2-1|.
TGTGCCAGCAGCCCGGACGCTCGCTCCTACAATGAGCAGTTCTTC
CASSPDARSYNEQFF
>TRBV4-1|.|TRBJ1-2|.
TGCGCCAGCAGCCAAGACAGGGATAACTATGGCTACACCTTC
CASSQDRDNYGYTF